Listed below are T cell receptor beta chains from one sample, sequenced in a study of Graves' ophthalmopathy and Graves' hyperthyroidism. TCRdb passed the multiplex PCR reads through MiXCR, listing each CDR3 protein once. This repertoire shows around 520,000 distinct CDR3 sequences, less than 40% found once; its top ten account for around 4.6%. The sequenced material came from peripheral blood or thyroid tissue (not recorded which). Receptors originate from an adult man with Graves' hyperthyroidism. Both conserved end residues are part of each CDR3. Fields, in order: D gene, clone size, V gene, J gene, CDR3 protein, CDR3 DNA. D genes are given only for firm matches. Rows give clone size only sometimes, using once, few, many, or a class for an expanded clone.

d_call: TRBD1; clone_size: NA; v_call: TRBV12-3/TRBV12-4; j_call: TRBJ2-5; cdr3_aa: CASSYSGGRETQYF; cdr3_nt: TGTGCCAGCAGCTACTCAGGGGGTCGAGAGACCCAGTACTTC
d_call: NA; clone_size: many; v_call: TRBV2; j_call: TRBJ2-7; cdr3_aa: CASSEDRAYEQYF; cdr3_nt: TGTGCCAGCAGTGAAGACAGGGCCTACGAGCAGTACTTC
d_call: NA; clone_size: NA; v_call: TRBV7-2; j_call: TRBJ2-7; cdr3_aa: CASSYSPGSYEQYF; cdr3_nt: TGTGCCAGCAGTTACTCGCCGGGCTCCTACGAGCAGTACTTC
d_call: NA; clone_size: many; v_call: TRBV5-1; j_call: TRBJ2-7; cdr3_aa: CASSETQGRGEQYF; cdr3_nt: TGCGCCAGCAGCGAGACACAGGGTCGTGGTGAGCAGTACTTC
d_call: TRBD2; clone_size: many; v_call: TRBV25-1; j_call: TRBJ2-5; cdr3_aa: CASLGRGETQYF; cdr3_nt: TGTGCCAGCCTGGGGAGGGGTGAGACCCAGTACTTC
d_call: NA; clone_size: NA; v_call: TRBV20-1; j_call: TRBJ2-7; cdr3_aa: CSASVGKSYEQYF; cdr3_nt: TGCAGTGCCAGCGTTGGCAAATCCTACGAGCAGTACTTC
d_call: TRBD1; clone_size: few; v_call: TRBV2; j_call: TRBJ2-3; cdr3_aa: CASQRQGAGTDTQYF; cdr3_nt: TGTGCCAGCCAACGACAGGGGGCGGGTACAGATACGCAGTATTTT
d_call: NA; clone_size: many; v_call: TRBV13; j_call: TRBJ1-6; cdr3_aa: CASSAGTFNSPLHF; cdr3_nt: TGTGCCAGCAGCGCCGGGACATTTAATTCACCCCTCCACTTT
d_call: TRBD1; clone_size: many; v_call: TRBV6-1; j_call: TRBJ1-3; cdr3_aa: CASHEGAFGNTIYF; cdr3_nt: TGTGCCAGCCATGAGGGGGCATTCGGAAACACCATATATTTT
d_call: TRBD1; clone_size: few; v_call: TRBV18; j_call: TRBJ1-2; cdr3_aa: CASSQGATNYGYTF; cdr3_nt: TGTGCCAGCTCACAGGGGGCGACGAACTATGGCTACACCTTC
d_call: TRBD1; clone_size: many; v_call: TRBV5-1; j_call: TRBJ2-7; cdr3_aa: CASSSRQGNEQYF; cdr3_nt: TGCGCCAGCAGCTCTCGACAGGGGAACGAGCAGTACTTC
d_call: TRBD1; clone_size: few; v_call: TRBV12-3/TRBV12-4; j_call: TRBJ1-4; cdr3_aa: CASGGQGETNEKLFF; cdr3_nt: TGTGCCAGCGGGGGGCAGGGGGAGACTAATGAAAAACTGTTTTTT
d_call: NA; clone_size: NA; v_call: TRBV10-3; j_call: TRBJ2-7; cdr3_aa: CASSHGAGEQYF; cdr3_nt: TGTGCCAGCAGTCACGGGGCAGGGGAGCAGTACTTC
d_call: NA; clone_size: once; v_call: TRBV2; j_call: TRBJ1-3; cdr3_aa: CASSPRQGRNTIYF; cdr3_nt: TGTGCCAGCAGCCCGCGCCAGGGACGGAACACCATATATTTT
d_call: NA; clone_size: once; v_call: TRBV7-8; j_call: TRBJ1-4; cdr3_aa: CASSLVGRGTNEKLFF; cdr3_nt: TGTGCCAGCAGCTTAGTTGGGAGGGGTACTAATGAAAAACTGTTTTTT
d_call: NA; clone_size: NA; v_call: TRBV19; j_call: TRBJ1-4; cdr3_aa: CASQGGPLNEKLFF; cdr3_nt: TGTGCCTCACAAGGGGGGCCCCTTAATGAAAAACTGTTTTTT
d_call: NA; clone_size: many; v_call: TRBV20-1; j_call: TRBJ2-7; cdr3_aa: CSARDNRGVSHEQYF; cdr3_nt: TGCAGTGCTAGAGACAACCGAGGGGTTTCTCACGAGCAGTACTTC
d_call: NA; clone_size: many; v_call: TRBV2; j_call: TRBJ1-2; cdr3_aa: CASIPGPWAYGYTF; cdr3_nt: TGTGCCAGCATCCCGGGACCTTGGGCCTATGGCTACACCTTC
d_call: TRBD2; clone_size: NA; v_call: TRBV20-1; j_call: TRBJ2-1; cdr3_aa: CSASPSGRSYNEQFF; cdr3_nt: TGCAGTGCTAGTCCGAGCGGGAGGTCCTACAATGAGCAGTTCTTC
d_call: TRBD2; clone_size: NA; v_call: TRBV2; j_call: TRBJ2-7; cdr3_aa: CASIGASGKDEQYF; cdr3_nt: TGTGCCAGCATAGGTGCTAGCGGGAAGGATGAGCAGTACTTC
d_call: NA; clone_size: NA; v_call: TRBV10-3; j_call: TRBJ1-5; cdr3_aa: CASFSPGTEGNQPQHF; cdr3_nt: TGTGCCAGCTTCAGTCCCGGGACCGAAGGAAATCAGCCCCAGCATTTT
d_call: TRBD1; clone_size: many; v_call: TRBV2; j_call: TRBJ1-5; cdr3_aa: CASSEIGQGGNQPQHF; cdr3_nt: TGTGCCAGCAGTGAGATCGGACAGGGTGGGAATCAGCCCCAGCATTTT
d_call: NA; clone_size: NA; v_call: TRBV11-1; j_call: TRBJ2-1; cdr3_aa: CASAKTSNEQFF; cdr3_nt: TGTGCCAGCGCGAAGACTTCCAATGAGCAGTTCTTC
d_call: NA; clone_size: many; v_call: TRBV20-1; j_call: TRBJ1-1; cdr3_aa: CSVLGLGGNTEAFF; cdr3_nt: TGCAGTGTCCTCGGCTTAGGGGGGAACACTGAAGCTTTCTTT
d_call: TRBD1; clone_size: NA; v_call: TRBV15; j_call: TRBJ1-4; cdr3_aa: CATSRERTGVHEKLFF; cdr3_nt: TGTGCCACCAGCAGGGAAAGGACAGGGGTTCACGAAAAACTGTTTTTT
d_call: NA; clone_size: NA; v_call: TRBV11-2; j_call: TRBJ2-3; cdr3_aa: CASSRGQTSTDTQYF; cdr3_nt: TGTGCCAGCAGCAGAGGACAGACTAGCACAGATACGCAGTATTTT
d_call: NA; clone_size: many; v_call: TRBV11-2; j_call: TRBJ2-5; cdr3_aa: CASSPRRTIQETQYF; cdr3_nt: TGTGCCAGCAGCCCGCGTCGGACTATTCAAGAGACCCAGTACTTC
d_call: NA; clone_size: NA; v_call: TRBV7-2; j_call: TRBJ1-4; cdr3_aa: CASMRGTTNEKLFF; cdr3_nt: TGTGCCAGCATGCGGGGCACAACTAATGAAAAACTGTTTTTT
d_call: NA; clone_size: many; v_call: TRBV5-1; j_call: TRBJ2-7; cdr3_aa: CASSSSGTDYEQYF; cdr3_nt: TGCGCCAGCAGCTCCTCCGGGACGGACTACGAGCAGTACTTC
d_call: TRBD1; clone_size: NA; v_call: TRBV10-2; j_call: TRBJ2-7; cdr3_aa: CASSERTGGVYEQYF; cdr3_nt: TGCGCCAGCAGTGAGCGGACAGGGGGGGTCTACGAGCAGTACTTC
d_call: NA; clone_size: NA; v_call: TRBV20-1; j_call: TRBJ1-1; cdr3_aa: CSARAWGRAFF; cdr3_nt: TGCAGTGCTAGAGCTTGGGGGCGAGCTTTCTTT
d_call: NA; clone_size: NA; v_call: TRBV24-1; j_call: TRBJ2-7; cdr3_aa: CASSLFGQQAEQCF; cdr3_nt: TGTGCCAGCAGTTTGTTCGGACAGCAGGCCGAGCAGTGCTTC
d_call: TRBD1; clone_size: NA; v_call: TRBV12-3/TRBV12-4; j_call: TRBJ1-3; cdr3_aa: CASSTGTGNTIYF; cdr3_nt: TGTGCCAGCAGTACCGGGACAGGGAACACCATATATTTT
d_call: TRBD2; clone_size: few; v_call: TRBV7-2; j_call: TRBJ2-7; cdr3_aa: CASSLGGSGGYEQYF; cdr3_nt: TGTGCCAGCAGCTTAGGTGGTAGCGGGGGCTATGAGCAGTACTTC
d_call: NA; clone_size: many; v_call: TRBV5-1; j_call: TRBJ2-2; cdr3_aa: CASSLGPGLNTGELFF; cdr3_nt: TGCGCCAGCAGCTTGGGACCAGGGTTGAATACCGGGGAGCTGTTTTTT
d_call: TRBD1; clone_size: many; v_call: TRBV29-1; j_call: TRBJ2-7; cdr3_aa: CSVPGTGRSYEQYF; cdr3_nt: TGCAGCGTTCCCGGGACAGGGCGCTCCTACGAGCAGTACTTC
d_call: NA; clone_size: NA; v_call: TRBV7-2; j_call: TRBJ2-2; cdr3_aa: CASGKMNTGELFF; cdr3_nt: TGTGCCAGCGGTAAAATGAACACCGGGGAGCTGTTTTTT
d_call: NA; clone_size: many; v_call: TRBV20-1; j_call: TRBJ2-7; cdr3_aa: CSASGTYYEQYF; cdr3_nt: TGCAGTGCTTCCGGGACATACTACGAGCAGTACTTC
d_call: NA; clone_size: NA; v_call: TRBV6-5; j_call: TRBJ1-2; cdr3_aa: CASSYDSYGGYGYTF; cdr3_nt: TGTGCCAGCAGTTACGACAGCTATGGGGGCTATGGCTACACCTTC
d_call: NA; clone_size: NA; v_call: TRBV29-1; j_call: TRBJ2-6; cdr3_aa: CSAESANVLTF; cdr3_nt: TGCAGCGCTGAGTCGGCCAACGTCCTGACCTTC
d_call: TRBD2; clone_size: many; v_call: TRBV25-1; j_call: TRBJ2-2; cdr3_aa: CASSKAGGPQTGELFF; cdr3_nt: TGTGCCAGCAGTAAAGCGGGAGGACCACAAACCGGGGAGCTGTTTTTT
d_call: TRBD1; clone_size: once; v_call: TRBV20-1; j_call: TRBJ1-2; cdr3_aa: CSARGGQEIYGYTF; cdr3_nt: TGCAGTGCTAGAGGGGGACAGGAGATTTATGGCTACACCTTC
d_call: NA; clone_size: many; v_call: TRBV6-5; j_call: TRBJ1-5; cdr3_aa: CASSYSRLQPQHF; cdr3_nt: TGTGCCAGCAGTTACTCGCGTTTGCAGCCCCAGCATTTT
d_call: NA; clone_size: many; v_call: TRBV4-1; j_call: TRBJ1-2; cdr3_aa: CASSQISTNYGYTF; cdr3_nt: TGCGCCAGCAGCCAAATAAGCACTAACTATGGCTACACCTTC
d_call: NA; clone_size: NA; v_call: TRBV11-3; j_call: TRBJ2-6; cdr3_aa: CASSQDLNRIGRSGANVLTF; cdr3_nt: TGCGCCAGCAGCCAAGATTTAAACAGGATTGGCAGGTCTGGGGCCAACGTCCTGACTTTC
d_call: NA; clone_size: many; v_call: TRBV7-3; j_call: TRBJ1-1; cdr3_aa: CASSLGGSLAFF; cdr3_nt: TGTGCCAGCAGCTTGGGAGGATCGTTGGCTTTCTTT
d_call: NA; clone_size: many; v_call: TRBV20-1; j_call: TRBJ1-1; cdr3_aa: CSARDQGMNTEAFF; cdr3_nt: TGCAGTGCTAGAGACCAGGGAATGAACACTGAAGCTTTCTTT
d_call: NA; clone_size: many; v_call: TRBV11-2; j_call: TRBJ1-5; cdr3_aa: CASSLGPRNQPQHF; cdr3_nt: TGTGCCAGCAGCTTGGGACCGCGAAATCAGCCCCAGCATTTT
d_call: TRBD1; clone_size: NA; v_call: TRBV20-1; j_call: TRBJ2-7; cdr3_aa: CSARAGQLYEQYF; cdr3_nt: TGCAGTGCTAGAGCGGGACAGCTCTACGAGCAGTACTTC